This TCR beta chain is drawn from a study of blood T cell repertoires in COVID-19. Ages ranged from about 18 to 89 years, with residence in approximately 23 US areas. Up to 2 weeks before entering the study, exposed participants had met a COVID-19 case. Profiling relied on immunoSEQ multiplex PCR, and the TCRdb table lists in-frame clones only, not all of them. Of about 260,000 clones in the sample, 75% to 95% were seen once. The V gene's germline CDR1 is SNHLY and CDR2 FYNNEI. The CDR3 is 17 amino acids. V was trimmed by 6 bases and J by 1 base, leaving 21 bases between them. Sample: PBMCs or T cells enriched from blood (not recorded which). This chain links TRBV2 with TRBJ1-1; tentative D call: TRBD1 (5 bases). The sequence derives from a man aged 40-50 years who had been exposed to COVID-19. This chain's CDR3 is CASRYAKTARENTEAFF. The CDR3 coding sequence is TGTGCCAGCAGATACGCAAAGACAGCCAGGGAGAACACTGAAGCTTTCTTT.